The 9 T cell receptor beta chains in this list originate from one sample, sequenced in a study of cytomegalovirus exposure and HLA in healthy donors. Primers included in the PCR were 60 Vbeta and 13 Jbeta primers. Data came from immunoSEQ multiplex PCR; TCRdb stores just in-frame clones and leaves some out. The sample contains some 170,000 clones, roughly four fifths of which appear only once. Sample: PBMCs. The receptors here all came from a woman between 18 and 29 years old in good health and CMV-seropositive.

J is TRBJ2-1 and V is TRBV4-1; maybe TRBD1 (5 bases). The CDR3 loop spans 17 amino acids. The V gene's germline CDR1 is MGHRA and CDR2 YSYEKL. V gave up 7 bases and J gave up 0 bases, with 19 bases separating them. CDR3 region: CASTHQADRSSYNEQFF. CDR3 DNA: TGCGCCAGCACCCACCAGGCCGACAGAAGCTCCTACAATGAGCAGTTCTTC.

The rearrangement uses TRBV5-5 and TRBJ1-6; D call uncertain. Germline loops: CDR1 SGHKS, CDR2 YYEKEE (reference sequence). The CDR3 length is 13 residues. V was cut by 5 bases and J by 10 bases, with 13 bases left in between. This CDR3 is CASSSPTGSPLHF. The CDR3 DNA sequence: TGTGCCAGCAGTTCCCCCACCGGGTCACCCCTCCACTTT.

The V gene is TRBV23-1, the J gene TRBJ1-3; possible D gene TRBD1, 5 bases. TRBV23-1 is placed among ORFs of uncertain function. V lost 0 bases and J 10 bases, leaving 19 bases between the germline ends. This CDR3 contains 16 residues. Written as DNA, the CDR3 is TGCGCCAGCAGTCAATCAGGCGACAGTTCCTCGTCGACCATATATTTT. It is translated as CASSQSGDSSSSTIYF.

Notes on this clone: One end of the junction varies from germline; a read error may be responsible. The chain recombines TRBV5-5 with TRBJ1-2, with 7 nucleotides matching TRBD1. Germline assignment: CDR1 SGHKS and CDR2 YYEKEE (reference sequence). CDR3 length: 12 residues. CDR3 nucleotide sequence: TGTGCCAGCAGCACCTCCGGAACAGGGGTTCCCTTC. Amino acids: CASSTSGTGVPF.

CDR3 in amino acids: CASSALGSGETQYF. The DNA for the CDR3 is TGTGCCAGTAGCGCGTTGGGGTCAGGGGAGACCCAGTACTTC. The V call is TRBV5-4, the J call TRBJ2-5; D is tentatively TRBD1 or TRBD2 (5 bases each). CDR1 is SGHNT, CDR2 YYREEE, per germline (reference sequence). V was cut by 8 bases and J by 5 bases, with 19 bases left in between. CDR3 length: 14 amino acids.

The chain is built from TRBV19 and TRBJ1-2; 7 nucleotides agree with TRBD1. Germline V gene sequence: CDR1 LNHDA, CDR2 SQIVND (reference sequence). The length of the CDR3 is 15 residues. The V segment lost 3 bases and the J segment 6 bases; nucleotides outside the gene matches: 10. The DNA for the CDR3 is TGTGCCAGTAGTATCCCCGGGACAGCCTTTCATGGCTACACCTTC. Its translation is CASSIPGTAFHGYTF. The whole variable domain, filled in from reference TRBV19 and TRBJ1-2, reads DGGITQSPKYLFRKEGQNVTLSCEQNLNHDAMYWYRQDPGQGLRLIYYSQIVNDFQKGDIAEGYSVSREKKESFPLTVTSAQKNPTAFYLCASSIPGTAFHGYTFGSGTRLTVV.

This clone was seen only once. This sequence joins TRBV4-2 and TRBJ1-2; 7 bases align to TRBD1. With 6 bases clipped from V and 2 bases from J, the junction kept 9 bases outside the gene matches. The CDR3 has 15 amino acids. Germline values: CDR1 LGHNA, CDR2 YNFKEQ. CDR3 in amino acids: CASRLVGTENYGYTF. The CDR3 DNA sequence: TGTGCCAGCAGACTAGTAGGGACAGAAAACTATGGCTACACCTTC.

This chain links TRBV30 with TRBJ2-2; 9 nucleotides line up with TRBD1. The germline gives CDR1 GTSNPN, CDR2 SVGIG (reference sequence). The trim removed 0 bases at V and 6 bases at J, leaving 5 bases unmatched. This CDR3 has 15 amino acids. The CDR3 sequence: CAWSVPRQGAGELFF. The CDR3, as DNA: TGTGCCTGGAGTGTACCGCGACAGGGGGCCGGGGAGCTGTTTTTT.

This rearrangement joins TRBV29-1 to TRBJ1-4; possibly TRBD1 for D (5 bases). The germline V and J ends were trimmed by 7 bases and 10 bases, with 19 bases remaining between them. The CDR3 is 13 residues long. Germline V gene data show CDR1 as SQVTM and CDR2 as ANQGSEA. The CDR3 protein is CSARSGTEGKLFF. DNA for the CDR3: TGCAGCGCCCGATCCGGGACGGAGGGAAAACTGTTTTTT.